This T cell receptor beta chain is from a study of blood T cell repertoires in COVID-19 (dated by TCRdb to 2020 to 2021). Regarding the research as a whole: Samples from collaborators originated in the United States, Italy and Spain and spanned both the acute and convalescent phases of COVID-19. The sample metadata nearly always contained a de-identified subject ID, COVID-19 status, age in years and sex. Samples were obtained from the ongoing ImmuneRACE study (first 160 participants) and from over 1,000 subjects provided by 6 global collaborators. Where available, HLA class I and class II types were obtained from metadata supplied by the sample provider rather than from assay-based typing. The dataset comprised deeply sampled blood TCRbeta repertoires from subjects exposed to, actively infected with, or recovered from COVID-19. The repertoires were released in a freely available public database intended as a resource for research on the immune response to SARS-CoV-2. The material from the prospective study consisted of cDNA or gDNA derived from T cells, B-cell-depleted T cells, or PBMCs.

Reading from cysteine to phenylalanine, the CDR3 counts 14 amino acids. CDR3 DNA only is kept here, 42 bases in frame from base 1. As encoded in the germline V gene, CDR1 is SGHVS while CDR2 is FNYEAQ. Ends trimmed: V by 5 bases, J by 8 bases; bases unmatched to a gene: 11. Whole blood was collected in K2EDTA tubes by collaborating institutions according to the institutions' own protocols. For TCRbeta analysis, collaborators shipped samples in one of three forms: frozen whole blood, isolated PBMCs, or DNA extracted from either of those sample types. The immunoSEQ Assay, a bias-controlled multiplex PCR, was used to amplify TCRbeta CDR3 regions from genomic DNA. The original pipeline was this. Within the assay, amplification of reference gene primers was used to estimate how many nucleated cells each sample contained. To quantify the absolute abundance of each unique TCRbeta CDR3 rearrangement, sequence reads were collapsed and filtered. For each sample, productive Simpson clonality was calculated as the square root of Simpson's diversity index across productive rearrangements. TCRdb obtained this table from immuneACCESS and retained in-frame rearrangements with V and J assigned. These tables miss some clones; where compared with another copy, unresolved V genes account for less than half of the shortfall, and the remainder is unexplained. V, J and clone size reflect that table, while D and trimming were determined from the DNA. Counted in this sample were around 30,000 clones; around 91% of them appeared once. The ten largest clones take up approximately 1.5% of the sample.

What the work shows at the level of the full study, not this receptor alone: The quantity of clinical and demographic metadata differed by source and by participant and was supplied without curation.

Remarks on this clone: Which antigen it targets is not known. No much larger clone exists at a distance of one base, and base qualities are not known.

The V and J segments used are TRBV7-6 and TRBJ1-2, with 7 bases aligning to TRBD1. Material: peripheral blood. This receptor was obtained from a man aged 55 to 70 with active COVID-19. The CDR3 has the sequence CASSPDRTPTGYTF. The DNA sequence is TGTGCCAGCAGCCCGGACAGGACTCCAACGGGCTACACCTTC.